This is a list of T cell receptor beta chains from one sample in a study of cytomegalovirus exposure and HLA in healthy donors. Produced via immunoSEQ multiplex PCR; TCRdb's table is partial and in-frame only. The data hold about 180,000 clones, with around four fifths observed a single time. The sample consisted of PBMCs. These receptors were taken from a woman aged 25 to 45 in good health and CMV-seronegative. Both conserved end residues are part of each CDR3. Each record gives: D gene, J gene, clone size, V gene, CDR3 protein, CDR3 DNA. A D gene is named only where the DNA matches it firmly. The size entry is marked missing in some rows and otherwise reads once, few, many or a size class.

D gene: TRBD2; J gene: TRBJ2-3; clone size: -; V gene: TRBV5-1; CDR3 protein: CASSQAGDDDTQYF; CDR3 DNA: TGCGCCAGCAGCCAAGCGGGGGACGATGATACGCAGTATTTT
D gene: -; J gene: TRBJ1-5; clone size: -; V gene: TRBV5-1; CDR3 protein: CASSLGDSLGGQPQHF; CDR3 DNA: TGCGCCAGCAGCTTGGGTGACTCGCTGGGGGGTCAGCCCCAGCATTTT
D gene: -; J gene: TRBJ1-1; clone size: once; V gene: TRBV19; CDR3 protein: CASSFLQARNTEAFF; CDR3 DNA: TGTGCCAGTAGTTTCCTGCAAGCGCGGAACACTGAAGCTTTCTTT
D gene: -; J gene: TRBJ2-7; clone size: -; V gene: TRBV5-1; CDR3 protein: CASSPDSTSYEQYF; CDR3 DNA: TGCGCCAGCAGCCCGGACAGTACCTCCTACGAGCAGTACTTC
D gene: TRBD1; J gene: TRBJ2-7; clone size: -; V gene: TRBV6-1; CDR3 protein: CASRLTGISYEQYF; CDR3 DNA: TGTGCCAGCAGATTGACAGGGATCTCCTACGAGCAGTACTTC
D gene: TRBD1; J gene: TRBJ1-2; clone size: -; V gene: TRBV5-6; CDR3 protein: CASSTIKQGKANYGYTF; CDR3 DNA: TGTGCCAGCAGTACGATTAAACAGGGGAAGGCTAACTATGGCTACACCTTC
D gene: TRBD1; J gene: TRBJ1-1; clone size: -; V gene: TRBV29-1; CDR3 protein: CSVEPRGLTEAFF; CDR3 DNA: TGCAGCGTTGAGCCCAGGGGGCTAACTGAAGCTTTCTTT
D gene: -; J gene: TRBJ1-2; clone size: -; V gene: TRBV7-2; CDR3 protein: CASSLARTVYGYTF; CDR3 DNA: TGTGCCAGCAGCTTAGCGCGGACAGTCTATGGCTACACCTTC
D gene: TRBD1; J gene: TRBJ1-1; clone size: -; V gene: TRBV18; CDR3 protein: CASSPRTGGVGTEAFF; CDR3 DNA: TGTGCCAGCTCACCGAGGACAGGGGGTGTGGGCACTGAAGCTTTCTTT
D gene: -; J gene: TRBJ1-6; clone size: -; V gene: TRBV18; CDR3 protein: CASSPITTENSPLHF; CDR3 DNA: TGTGCCAGCTCACCAATCACAACAGAGAATTCACCCCTCCACTTT
D gene: -; J gene: TRBJ1-2; clone size: -; V gene: TRBV7-9; CDR3 protein: CASSLASGRGDGYTF; CDR3 DNA: TGTGCCAGCAGCTTAGCGAGCGGACGTGGGGATGGCTACACCTTC
D gene: TRBD1; J gene: TRBJ1-1; clone size: -; V gene: TRBV20-1; CDR3 protein: CSAPQGGHGFF; CDR3 DNA: TGCAGTGCACCCCAGGGGGGCCACGGTTTCTTT
D gene: -; J gene: TRBJ2-5; clone size: -; V gene: TRBV30; CDR3 protein: CAWRHKETQYF; CDR3 DNA: TGTGCCTGGAGACACAAAGAGACCCAGTACTTC
D gene: TRBD1; J gene: TRBJ1-1; clone size: -; V gene: TRBV11-3; CDR3 protein: CASRHTTGTGPNTEAFF; CDR3 DNA: TGTGCCAGCAGACACACCACCGGGACAGGACCCAACACTGAAGCTTTCTTT
D gene: -; J gene: TRBJ2-7; clone size: -; V gene: TRBV6-5; CDR3 protein: CAKLNGSSYEQYF; CDR3 DNA: TGTGCCAAACTGAACGGTAGCTCCTACGAGCAGTACTTC
D gene: -; J gene: TRBJ2-5; clone size: -; V gene: TRBV6-5; CDR3 protein: CASSYGSTEAETQYF; CDR3 DNA: TGTGCCAGCAGTTACGGGTCGACAGAGGCAGAGACCCAGTACTTC
D gene: TRBD1; J gene: TRBJ1-1; clone size: -; V gene: TRBV12-5; CDR3 protein: CASGLEPGGEAFF; CDR3 DNA: TGTGCTAGTGGTTTGGAACCAGGGGGTGAAGCTTTCTTT
D gene: -; J gene: TRBJ1-5; clone size: -; V gene: TRBV18; CDR3 protein: CASSPSLDSPQHF; CDR3 DNA: TGTGCCAGCTCACCGAGCCTGGACAGTCCCCAGCATTTT
D gene: -; J gene: TRBJ2-1; clone size: -; V gene: TRBV5-1; CDR3 protein: CASSLFSSYNEQFF; CDR3 DNA: TGCGCCAGCAGCTTGTTCTCCTCCTACAATGAGCAGTTCTTC
D gene: -; J gene: TRBJ1-6; clone size: -; V gene: TRBV9; CDR3 protein: CASSASPSGDSPLHF; CDR3 DNA: TGTGCCAGCAGCGCCTCGCCTTCAGGGGATTCACCCCTCCACTTT
D gene: -; J gene: TRBJ2-1; clone size: -; V gene: TRBV5-8; CDR3 protein: CASSLRGGLYNEQFF; CDR3 DNA: TGTGCCAGCAGCTTGAGGGGGGGCCTTTACAATGAGCAGTTCTTC
D gene: TRBD1; J gene: TRBJ2-2; clone size: few; V gene: TRBV5-5; CDR3 protein: CASSQTGGWNTGELFF; CDR3 DNA: TGTGCCAGCAGCCAGACAGGGGGGTGGAACACCGGGGAGCTGTTTTTT
D gene: TRBD1; J gene: TRBJ2-7; clone size: few; V gene: TRBV6-5; CDR3 protein: CASRGTGVEQYF; CDR3 DNA: TGTGCCAGCAGAGGGACAGGGGTCGAGCAGTACTTC
D gene: -; J gene: TRBJ1-1; clone size: -; V gene: TRBV10-3; CDR3 protein: CAIGGQRSNTEAFF; CDR3 DNA: TGTGCCATCGGAGGACAGAGATCGAACACTGAAGCTTTCTTT
D gene: TRBD1; J gene: TRBJ1-3; clone size: -; V gene: TRBV9; CDR3 protein: CASNRDSSGNTIYF; CDR3 DNA: TGTGCCAGCAACCGGGACAGCTCTGGAAACACCATATATTTT
D gene: TRBD1; J gene: TRBJ1-1; clone size: -; V gene: TRBV5-1; CDR3 protein: CASKGAGGAYTEAFF; CDR3 DNA: TGCGCCAGTAAGGGGGCAGGGGGCGCTTACACTGAAGCTTTCTTT